The 4 T cell receptor beta chains reported below all come from one sample, sequenced in a study of cytomegalovirus exposure and HLA in healthy donors. The PCR made use of 60 Vbeta and 13 Jbeta primers. The protocol was immunoSEQ multiplex PCR, while the TCRdb copy is restricted to in-frame clones and leaves out a portion. In the table there are more than 150,000 clones, over 70% of which are singletons. Sample: PBMCs. These TCRs come from a man between 18 and 29 years old in good health and CMV-seronegative.

This clone came up a few times. The chain couples TRBV29-1 to TRBJ1-1; D gene uncertain. CDR1 is SQVTM and CDR2 is ANQGSEA in the germline V gene. Trimming removed 6 bases from V and 1 base from J, with 15 bases in between. The CDR3 runs 14 residues. As DNA, the CDR3 is TGCAGCGTCCCTAGAGAGCTCGGGAACACTGAAGCTTTCTTT. It is translated as CSVPRELGNTEAFF.

This clone was seen just once. The chain couples TRBV29-1 to TRBJ2-1; 13 bases fit TRBD2. CDR1 and CDR2 (germline): SQVTM, ANQGSEA. CDR3 length: 17 residues. J was trimmed by 0 bases and V by 7 bases; bases with no gene match: 9. The CDR3 DNA is TGCAGCGGACAAAGACTAGCGGGAGGAGGCTCCTACAATGAGCAGTTCTTC. Its translation: CSGQRLAGGGSYNEQFF.

The CDR3 sequence: CASSSGHSNTEAFF. In DNA form, the CDR3 reads TGTGCCAGCAGTTCTGGACATTCGAACACTGAAGCTTTCTTT. This sequence joins TRBV6-5 and TRBJ1-1, with TRBD1 as a possible D gene (5 bases). Germline loops: CDR1 MNHEY, CDR2 SVGAGI. Deletions cut 4 bases from V and 1 base from J, with 10 bases between. The CDR3 consists of 14 residues.

The chain is built from TRBV6-9 and TRBJ2-7, with 7 bases identical to TRBD1. Germline values: CDR1 MNHGY, CDR2 SVAAGI. The CDR3 is 14 amino acids. V shed 5 bases and J 7 bases; nucleotides not matched to a gene: 11. Written as DNA, the CDR3 is TGTGCCAGCAGTAACAAGACAGGGTTGAGGGAGCAGTACTTC. As protein: CASSNKTGLREQYF.